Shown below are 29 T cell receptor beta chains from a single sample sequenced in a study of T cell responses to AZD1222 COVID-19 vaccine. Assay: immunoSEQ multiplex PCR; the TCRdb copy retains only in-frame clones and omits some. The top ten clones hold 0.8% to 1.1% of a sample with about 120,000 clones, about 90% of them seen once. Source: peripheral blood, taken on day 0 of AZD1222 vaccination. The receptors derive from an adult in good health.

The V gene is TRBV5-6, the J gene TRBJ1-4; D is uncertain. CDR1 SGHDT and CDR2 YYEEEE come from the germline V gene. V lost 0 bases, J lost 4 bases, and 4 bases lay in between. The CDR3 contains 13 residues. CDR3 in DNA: TGTGCCAGCAGCTTGGGGAATAATGAAAAACTGTTTTTT. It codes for CASSLGNNEKLFF.

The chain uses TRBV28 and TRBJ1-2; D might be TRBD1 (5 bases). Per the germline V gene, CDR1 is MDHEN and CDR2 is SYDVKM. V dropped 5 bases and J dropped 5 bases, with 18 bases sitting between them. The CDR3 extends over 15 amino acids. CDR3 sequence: CASSVFRDGSYGYTF. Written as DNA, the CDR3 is TGTGCCAGCAGTGTATTCCGGGACGGATCTTATGGCTACACCTTC.

This chain's CDR3 is CASSPSGFRGYGYTF. In nucleotides, the CDR3 is TGCGCCAGCAGCCCCAGCGGGTTCCGGGGCTATGGCTACACCTTC. The V call is TRBV5-1, the J call TRBJ1-2; D gene unclear. This CDR3 spans 15 amino acids. Per the germline V gene, CDR1 is SGHRS and CDR2 is YFSETQ. V lost 4 bases and J lost 4, with 17 bases in between. Full variable domain (remainder filled in from reference TRBV5-1 and TRBJ1-2): KAGVTQTPRYLIKTRGQQVTLSCSPISGHRSVSWYQQTPGQGLQFLFEYFSETQRNKGNFPGRFSGRQFSNSRSEMNVSTLELGDSALYLCASSPSGFRGYGYTFGSGTRLTVV.

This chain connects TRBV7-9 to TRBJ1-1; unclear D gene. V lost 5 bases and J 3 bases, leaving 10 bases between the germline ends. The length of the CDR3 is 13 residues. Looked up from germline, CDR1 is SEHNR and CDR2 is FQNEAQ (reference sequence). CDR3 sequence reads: CASSAFPDTEAFF. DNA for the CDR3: TGTGCCAGCAGCGCGTTCCCCGACACTGAAGCTTTCTTT.

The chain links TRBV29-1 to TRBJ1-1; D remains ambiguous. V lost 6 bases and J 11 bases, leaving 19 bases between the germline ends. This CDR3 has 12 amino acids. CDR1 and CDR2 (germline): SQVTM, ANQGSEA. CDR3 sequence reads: CSVVTGDSLAFF. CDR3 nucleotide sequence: TGCAGCGTCGTGACTGGGGATAGTTTGGCTTTCTTT. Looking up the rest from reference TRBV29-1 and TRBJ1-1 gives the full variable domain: SAVISQKPSRDICQRGTSLTIQCQVDSQVTMMFWYRQQPGQSLTLIATANQGSEATYESGFVIDKFPISRPNLTFSTLTVSNMSPEDSSIYLCSVVTGDSLAFFGQGTRLTVV.

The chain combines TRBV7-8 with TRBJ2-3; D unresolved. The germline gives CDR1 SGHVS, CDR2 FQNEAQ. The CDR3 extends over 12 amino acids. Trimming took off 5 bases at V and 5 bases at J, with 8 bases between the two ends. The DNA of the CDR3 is TGTGCCAGCAGCCTGCGATTAGATACGCAGTATTTT. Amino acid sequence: CASSLRLDTQYF.

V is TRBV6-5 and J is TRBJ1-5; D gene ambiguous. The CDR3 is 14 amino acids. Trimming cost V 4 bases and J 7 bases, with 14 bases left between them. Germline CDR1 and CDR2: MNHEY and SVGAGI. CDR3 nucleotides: TGTGCCAGCAGTTCCGAAGGTGGCAGGCAGCCCCAGCATTTT. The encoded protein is CASSSEGGRQPQHF.

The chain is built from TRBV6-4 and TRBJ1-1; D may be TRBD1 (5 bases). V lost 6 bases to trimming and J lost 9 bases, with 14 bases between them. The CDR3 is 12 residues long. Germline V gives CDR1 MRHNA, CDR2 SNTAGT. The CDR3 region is CASRWGSGQAFF. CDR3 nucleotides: TGTGCCAGCAGATGGGGGTCAGGGCAAGCTTTCTTT.

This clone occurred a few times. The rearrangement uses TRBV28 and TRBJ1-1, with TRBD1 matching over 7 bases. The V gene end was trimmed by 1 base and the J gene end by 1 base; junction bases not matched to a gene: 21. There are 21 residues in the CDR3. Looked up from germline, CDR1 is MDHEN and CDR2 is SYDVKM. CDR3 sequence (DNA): TGTGCCAGCAGTTTATTTAGGTTCTTCATCGGACAGGAACGTCAGAACACTGAAGCTTTCTTT. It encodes CASSLFRFFIGQERQNTEAFF.

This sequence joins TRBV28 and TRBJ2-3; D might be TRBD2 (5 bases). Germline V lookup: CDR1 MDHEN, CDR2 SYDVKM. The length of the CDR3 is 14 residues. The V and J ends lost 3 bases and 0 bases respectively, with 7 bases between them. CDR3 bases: TGTGCCAGCAGTTTCCGAGGGAGCACAGATACGCAGTATTTT. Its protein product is CASSFRGSTDTQYF.

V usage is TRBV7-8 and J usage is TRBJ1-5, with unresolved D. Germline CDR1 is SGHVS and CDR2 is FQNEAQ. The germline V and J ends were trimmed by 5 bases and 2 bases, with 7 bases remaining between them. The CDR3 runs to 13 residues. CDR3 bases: TGTGCCAGCAGCCCGGCGGGCAATCAGCCCCAGCATTTT. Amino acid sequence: CASSPAGNQPQHF. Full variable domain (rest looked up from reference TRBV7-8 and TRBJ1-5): GAGVSQSPRYKVAKRGQDVALRCDPISGHVSLFWYQQALGQGPEFLTYFQNEAQLDKSGLPSDRFFAERPEGSVSTLKIQRTQQEDSAVYLCASSPAGNQPQHFGDGTRLSIL.

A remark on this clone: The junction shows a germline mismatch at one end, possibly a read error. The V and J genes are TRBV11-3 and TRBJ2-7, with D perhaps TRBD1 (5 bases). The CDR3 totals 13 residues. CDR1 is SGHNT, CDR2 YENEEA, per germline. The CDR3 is CTSSPDSSYEQYF. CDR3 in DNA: TGTACCAGCAGCCCAGACAGCTCCTACGAGCAGTACTTC.

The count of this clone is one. CDR3 nucleotides: TGTGCCTGGAGTGCAGGGGAAACCACAGATACGCAGTATTTT. Translation gives CAWSAGETTDTQYF. V usage is TRBV30 and J usage is TRBJ2-3, with D perhaps TRBD1 (6 bases). The CDR3 loop spans 14 amino acids. The V gene's germline CDR1 is GTSNPN and CDR2 SVGIG (reference sequence). Trimming left V 1 base short and J 2 bases short, with 10 bases between. Combining the CDR3 with reference TRBV30 and TRBJ2-3 gives the whole variable domain SQTIHQWPATLVQPVGSPLSLECTVEGTSNPNLYWYRQAAGRGLQLLFYSVGIGQISSEVPQNLSASRPQDRQFILSSKKLLLSDSGFYLCAWSAGETTDTQYFGPGTRLTVL.

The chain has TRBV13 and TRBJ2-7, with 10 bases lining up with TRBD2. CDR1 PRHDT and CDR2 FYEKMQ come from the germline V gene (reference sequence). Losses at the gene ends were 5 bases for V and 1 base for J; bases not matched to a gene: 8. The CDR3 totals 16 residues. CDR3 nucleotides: TGTGCCAGCAGCCCCCGGGATAGCGGGAGGTCCTACGAGCAGTACTTC. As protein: CASSPRDSGRSYEQYF. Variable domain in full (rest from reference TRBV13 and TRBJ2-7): AAGVIQSPRHLIKEKRETATLKCYPIPRHDTVYWYQQGPGQDPQFLISFYEKMQSDKGSIPDRFSAQQFSDYHSELNMSSLELGDSALYFCASSPRDSGRSYEQYFGPGTRLTVT.

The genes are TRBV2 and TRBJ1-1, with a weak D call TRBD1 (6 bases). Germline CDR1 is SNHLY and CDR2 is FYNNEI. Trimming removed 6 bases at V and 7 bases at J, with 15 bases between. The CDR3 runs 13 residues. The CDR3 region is CASRRAGAVEAFF. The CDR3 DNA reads TGTGCCAGCAGGAGGGCGGGGGCGGTTGAAGCTTTCTTT. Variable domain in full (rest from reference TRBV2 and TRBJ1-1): EPEVTQTPSHQVTQMGQEVILRCVPISNHLYFYWYRQILGQKVEFLVSFYNNEISEKSEIFDDQFSVERPDGSNFTLKIRSTKLEDSAMYFCASRRAGAVEAFFGQGTRLTVV.

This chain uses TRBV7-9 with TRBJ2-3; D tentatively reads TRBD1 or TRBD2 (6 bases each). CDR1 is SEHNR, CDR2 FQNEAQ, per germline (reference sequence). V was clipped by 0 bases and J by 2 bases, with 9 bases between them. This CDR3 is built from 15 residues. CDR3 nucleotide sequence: TGTGCCAGCAGCTTAGCAGGGGGGTTCACAGATACGCAGTATTTT. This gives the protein CASSLAGGFTDTQYF. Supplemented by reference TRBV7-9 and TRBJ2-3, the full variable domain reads DTGVSQNPRHKITKRGQNVTFRCDPISEHNRLYWYRQTLGQGPEFLTYFQNEAQLEKSRLLSDRFSAERPKGSFSTLEIQRTEQGDSAMYLCASSLAGGFTDTQYFGPGTRLTVL.

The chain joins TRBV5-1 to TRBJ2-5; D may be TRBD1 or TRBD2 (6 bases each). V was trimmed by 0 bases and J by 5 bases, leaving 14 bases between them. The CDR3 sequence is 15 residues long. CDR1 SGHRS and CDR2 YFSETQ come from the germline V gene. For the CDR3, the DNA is TGCGCCAGCAGCTTGGCTAGGGGGGCCGGGGAGACCCAGTACTTC. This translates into CASSLARGAGETQYF.

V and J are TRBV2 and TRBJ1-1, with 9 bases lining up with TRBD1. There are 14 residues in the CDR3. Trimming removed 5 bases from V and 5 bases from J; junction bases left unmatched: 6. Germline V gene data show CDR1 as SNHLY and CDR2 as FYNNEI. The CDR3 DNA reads TGTGCCAGCAGTCCTTGGACAGGGGCGACTGAAGCTTTCTTT. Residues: CASSPWTGATEAFF.

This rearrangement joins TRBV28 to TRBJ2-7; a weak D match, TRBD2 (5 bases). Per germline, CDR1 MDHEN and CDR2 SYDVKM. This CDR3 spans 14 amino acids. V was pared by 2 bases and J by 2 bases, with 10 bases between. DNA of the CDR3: TGTGCCAGCAGTTTAGTTCGGGGTCCCTACGAGCAGTACTTC. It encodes CASSLVRGPYEQYF.

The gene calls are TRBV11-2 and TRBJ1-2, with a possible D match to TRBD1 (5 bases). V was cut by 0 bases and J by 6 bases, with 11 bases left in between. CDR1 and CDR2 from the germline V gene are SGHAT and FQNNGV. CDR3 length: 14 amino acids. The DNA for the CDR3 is TGTGCCAGCAGCTTAGAGCCAGGGAGAGATGGCTACACCTTC. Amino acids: CASSLEPGRDGYTF.

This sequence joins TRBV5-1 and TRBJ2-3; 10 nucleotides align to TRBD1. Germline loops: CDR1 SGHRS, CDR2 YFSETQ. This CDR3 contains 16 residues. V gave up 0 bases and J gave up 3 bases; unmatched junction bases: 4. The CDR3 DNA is TGCGCCAGCAGCTTGGGAGGACAGGGGGGGACAGATACGCAGTATTTT. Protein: CASSLGGQGGTDTQYF.

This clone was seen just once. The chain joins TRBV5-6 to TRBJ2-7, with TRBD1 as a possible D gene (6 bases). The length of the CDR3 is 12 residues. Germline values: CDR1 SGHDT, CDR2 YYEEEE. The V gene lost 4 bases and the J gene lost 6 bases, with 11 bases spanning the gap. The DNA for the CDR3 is TGTGCCAGCAGCCCAGGGGATGCCGAGCAGTACTTC. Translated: CASSPGDAEQYF.

In nucleotides, the CDR3 is TGTGCCAGCAGTGATGGTTTAATTGTGGGGACAGGCCTCTACGAGCAGTACTTC. Protein: CASSDGLIVGTGLYEQYF. V and J are TRBV2 and TRBJ2-7; TRBD1 matches at 8 bases. Germline V lookup: CDR1 SNHLY, CDR2 FYNNEI. This CDR3 region has 18 residues. V shed 3 bases and J 3 bases; nucleotides not matched to a gene: 16. The complete variable domain, with remaining parts taken from reference TRBV2 and TRBJ2-7, reads EPEVTQTPSHQVTQMGQEVILRCVPISNHLYFYWYRQILGQKVEFLVSFYNNEISEKSEIFDDQFSVERPDGSNFTLKIRSTKLEDSAMYFCASSDGLIVGTGLYEQYFGPGTRLTVT.

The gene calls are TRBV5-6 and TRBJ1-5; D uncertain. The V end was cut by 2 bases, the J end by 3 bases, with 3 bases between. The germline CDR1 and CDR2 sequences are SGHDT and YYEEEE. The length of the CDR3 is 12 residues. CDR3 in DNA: TGTGCCAGCAGCTTCTCCAATCAGCCCCAGCATTTT. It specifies CASSFSNQPQHF.

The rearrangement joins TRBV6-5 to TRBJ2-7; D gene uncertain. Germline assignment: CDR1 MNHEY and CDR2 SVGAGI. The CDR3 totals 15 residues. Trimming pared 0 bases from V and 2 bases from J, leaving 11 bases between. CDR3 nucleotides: TGTGCCAGCAGTTACTCACAGACATTAACCTACGAGCAGTACTTC. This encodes CASSYSQTLTYEQYF.

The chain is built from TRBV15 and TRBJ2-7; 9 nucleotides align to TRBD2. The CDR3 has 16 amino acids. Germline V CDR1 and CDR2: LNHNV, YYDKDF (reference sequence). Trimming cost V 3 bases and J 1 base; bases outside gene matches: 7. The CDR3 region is CATSRPVAGGSYEQYF. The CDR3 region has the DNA TGTGCCACCAGCAGGCCTGTGGCGGGAGGGTCCTACGAGCAGTACTTC.

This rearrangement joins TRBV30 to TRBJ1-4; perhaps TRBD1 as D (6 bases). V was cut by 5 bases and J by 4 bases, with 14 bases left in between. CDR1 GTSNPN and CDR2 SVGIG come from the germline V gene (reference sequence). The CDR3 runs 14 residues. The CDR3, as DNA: TGTGCCTGGGCCCCGGGACAAATTAATGAAAAACTGTTTTTT. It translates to CAWAPGQINEKLFF.

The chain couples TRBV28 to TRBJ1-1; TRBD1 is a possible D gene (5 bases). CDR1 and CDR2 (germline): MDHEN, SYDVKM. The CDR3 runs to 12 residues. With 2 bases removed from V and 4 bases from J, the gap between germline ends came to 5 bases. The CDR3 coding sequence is TGTGCCAGCAGTTTAGGGACCACTGAAGCTTTCTTT. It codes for CASSLGTTEAFF.

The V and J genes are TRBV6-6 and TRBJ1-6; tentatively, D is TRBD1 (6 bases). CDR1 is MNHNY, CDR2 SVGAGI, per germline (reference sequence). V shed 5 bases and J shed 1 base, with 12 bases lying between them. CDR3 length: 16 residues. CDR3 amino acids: CASSIRGGSYNSPLHF. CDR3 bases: TGTGCCAGCAGTATTAGGGGGGGATCCTATAATTCACCCCTCCACTTT.